This TCR beta chain came from a study of cytotoxic CD8 clonotypes in ibrutinib-treated CLL. The overall study: The sample average was approximately 250,000 productive templates and tens of thousands of productive rearrangements. Study-wide results and limits: Clonality correlated strongly with circulating CD8+ T cells and exceeded age-matched healthy donors at baseline.

The germline V gene encodes CDR1 GTSNPN and CDR2 SVGIG (reference sequence). The CDR3 spans 11 residues. V gave up 1 base and J gave up 8 bases, with 8 bases separating them. The protocol was immunoSEQ multiplex PCR, while the TCRdb copy is restricted to in-frame clones and leaves out a portion. The sample carries about 120,000 clones, 58% recorded once. For this clone: Antigen: not known.

The sequence was obtained from a human donor with chronic lymphocytic leukemia. The gene calls are TRBV30 and TRBJ1-1, with no clear D. The source material was PBMCs, sampled after 24 months of ibrutinib treatment. This CDR3 is CAWSGTYEAFF. Here the CDR3 DNA reads TGTGCCTGGAGTGGGACTTACGAAGCTTTCTTT.